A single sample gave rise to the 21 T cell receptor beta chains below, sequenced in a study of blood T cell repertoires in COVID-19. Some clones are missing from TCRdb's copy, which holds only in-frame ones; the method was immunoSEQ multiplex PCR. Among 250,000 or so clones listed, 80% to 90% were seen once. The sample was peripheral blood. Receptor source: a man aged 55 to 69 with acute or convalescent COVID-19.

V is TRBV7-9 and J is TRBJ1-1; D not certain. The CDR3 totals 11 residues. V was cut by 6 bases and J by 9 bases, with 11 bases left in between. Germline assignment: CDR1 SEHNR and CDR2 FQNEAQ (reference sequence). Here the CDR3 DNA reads TGTGCCAGCAGGGAAGAGGTGAAAGCTTTCTTT. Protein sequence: CASREEVKAFF.

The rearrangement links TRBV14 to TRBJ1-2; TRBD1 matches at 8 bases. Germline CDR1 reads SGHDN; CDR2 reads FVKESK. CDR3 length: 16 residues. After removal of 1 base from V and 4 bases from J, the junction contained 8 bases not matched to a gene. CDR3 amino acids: CASSQGQGLTPYGYTF. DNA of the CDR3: TGTGCCAGCAGCCAAGGACAGGGGCTCACCCCCTATGGCTACACCTTC. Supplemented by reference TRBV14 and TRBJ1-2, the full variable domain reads EAGVTQFPSHSVIEKGQTVTLRCDPISGHDNLYWYRRVMGKEIKFLLHFVKESKQDESGMPNNRFLAERTGGTYSTLKVQPAELEDSGVYFCASSQGQGLTPYGYTFGSGTRLTVV.

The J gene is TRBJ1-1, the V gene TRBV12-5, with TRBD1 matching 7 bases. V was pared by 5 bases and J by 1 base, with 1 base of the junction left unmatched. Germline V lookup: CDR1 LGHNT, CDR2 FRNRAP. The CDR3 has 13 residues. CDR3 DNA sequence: TGTGCTAGTGGTCGGACAGGGAACACTGAAGCTTTCTTT. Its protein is CASGRTGNTEAFF.

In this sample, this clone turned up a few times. CDR3 region: CSVVGGRVGTEAFF. The DNA for the CDR3 is TGCAGCGTTGTTGGGGGCAGGGTAGGGACTGAAGCTTTCTTT. This rearrangement joins TRBV29-1 to TRBJ1-1; perhaps TRBD1 as D (6 bases). Trimming cost V 4 bases and J 5 bases, with 17 bases left between them. Germline-derived CDR1 and CDR2 are SQVTM and ANQGSEA. The CDR3 contains 14 residues.

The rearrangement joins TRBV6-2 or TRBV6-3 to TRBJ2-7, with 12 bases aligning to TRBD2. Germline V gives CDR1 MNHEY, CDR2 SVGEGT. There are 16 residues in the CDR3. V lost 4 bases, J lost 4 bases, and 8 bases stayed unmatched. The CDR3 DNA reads TGTGCCAGCAGTTCCAGACTAGCGGGAGTCGGTTACGAGCAGTACTTC. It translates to CASSSRLAGVGYEQYF.

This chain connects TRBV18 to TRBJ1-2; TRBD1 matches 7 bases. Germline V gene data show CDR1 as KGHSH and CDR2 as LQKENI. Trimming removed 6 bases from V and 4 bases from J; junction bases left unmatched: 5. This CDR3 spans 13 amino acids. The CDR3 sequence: CASSPRDSYGYTF. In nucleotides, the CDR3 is TGTGCCAGCTCTCCAAGGGACAGCTATGGCTACACCTTC.

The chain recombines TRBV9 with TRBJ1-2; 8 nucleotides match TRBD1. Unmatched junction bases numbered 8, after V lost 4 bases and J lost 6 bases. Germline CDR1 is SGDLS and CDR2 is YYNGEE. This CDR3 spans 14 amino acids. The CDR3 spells CASSNGQGEDGYTF. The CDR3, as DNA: TGTGCCAGCAGCAACGGACAGGGCGAGGATGGCTACACCTTC.

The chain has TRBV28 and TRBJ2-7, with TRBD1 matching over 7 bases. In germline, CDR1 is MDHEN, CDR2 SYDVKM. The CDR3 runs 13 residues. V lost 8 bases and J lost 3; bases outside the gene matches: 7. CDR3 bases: TGTGCCAGCGGACCGGGACAGCTCTACGAGCAGTACTTC. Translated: CASGPGQLYEQYF. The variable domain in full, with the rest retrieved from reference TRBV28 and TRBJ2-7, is DVKVTQSSRYLVKRTGEKVFLECVQDMDHENMFWYRQDPGLGLRLIYFSYDVKMKEKGDIPEGYSVSREKKERFSLILESASTNQTSMYLCASGPGQLYEQYFGPGTRLTVT.

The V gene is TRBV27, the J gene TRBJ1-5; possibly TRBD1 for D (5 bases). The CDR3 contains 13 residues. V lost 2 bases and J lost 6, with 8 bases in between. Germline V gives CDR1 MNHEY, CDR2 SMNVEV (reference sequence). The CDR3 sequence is CASSLAGFQPQHF. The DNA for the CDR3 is TGTGCCAGCAGTTTAGCAGGGTTTCAGCCCCAGCATTTT.

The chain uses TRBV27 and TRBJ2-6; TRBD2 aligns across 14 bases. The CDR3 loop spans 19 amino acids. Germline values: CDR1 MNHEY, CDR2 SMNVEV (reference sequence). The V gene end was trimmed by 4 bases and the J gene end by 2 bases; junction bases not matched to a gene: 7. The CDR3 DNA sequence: TGTGCCAGCAGTTCCACCGGGACTAGCGGGAGTCCTGGGGCCAACGTCCTGACTTTC. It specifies CASSSTGTSGSPGANVLTF.

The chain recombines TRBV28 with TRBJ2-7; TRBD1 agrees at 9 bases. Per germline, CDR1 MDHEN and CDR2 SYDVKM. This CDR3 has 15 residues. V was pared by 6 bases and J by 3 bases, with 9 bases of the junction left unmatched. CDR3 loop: CASRTGGGGSYEQYF. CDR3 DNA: TGTGCCAGCAGAACAGGGGGCGGGGGAAGCTACGAGCAGTACTTC.

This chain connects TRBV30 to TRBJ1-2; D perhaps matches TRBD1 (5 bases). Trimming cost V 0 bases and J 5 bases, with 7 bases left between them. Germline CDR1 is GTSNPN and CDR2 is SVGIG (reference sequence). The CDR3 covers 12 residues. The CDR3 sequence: CAWSVGTYGYTF. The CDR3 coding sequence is TGTGCCTGGAGTGTAGGGACTTATGGCTACACCTTC.

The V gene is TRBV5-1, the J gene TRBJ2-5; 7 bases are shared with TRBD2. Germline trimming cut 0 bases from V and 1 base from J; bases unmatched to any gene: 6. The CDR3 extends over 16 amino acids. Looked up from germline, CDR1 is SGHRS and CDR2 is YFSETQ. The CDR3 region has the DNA TGCGCCAGCAGCTTGGCTGGGGGGGACCTCCAAGAGACCCAGTACTTC. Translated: CASSLAGGDLQETQYF.

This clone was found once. CDR3 DNA sequence: TGTGCCAGCAGCTCACTAGCGGGAGGTAATGAGCAGTTCTTC. Protein sequence: CASSSLAGGNEQFF. V usage is TRBV5-4 and J usage is TRBJ2-1; TRBD2 agrees at 12 bases. The CDR3 sequence is 14 residues long. The V gene's germline CDR1 is SGHNT and CDR2 YYREEE (reference sequence). V dropped 3 bases and J dropped 7; count of bases not matched to a gene: 2.

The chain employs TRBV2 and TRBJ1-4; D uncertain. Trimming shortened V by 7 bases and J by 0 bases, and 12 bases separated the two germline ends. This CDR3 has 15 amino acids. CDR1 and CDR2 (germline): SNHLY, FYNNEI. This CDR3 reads CASTLSAATNEKLFF. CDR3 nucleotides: TGTGCCAGCACACTAAGTGCCGCAACTAATGAAAAACTGTTTTTT.

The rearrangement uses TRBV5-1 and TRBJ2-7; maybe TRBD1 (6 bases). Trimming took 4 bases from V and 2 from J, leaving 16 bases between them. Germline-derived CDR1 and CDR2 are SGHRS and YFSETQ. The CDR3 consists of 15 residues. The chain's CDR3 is CASSPLGHIPYEQYF. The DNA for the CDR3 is TGCGCCAGCAGCCCGTTGGGACATATTCCCTACGAGCAGTACTTC.

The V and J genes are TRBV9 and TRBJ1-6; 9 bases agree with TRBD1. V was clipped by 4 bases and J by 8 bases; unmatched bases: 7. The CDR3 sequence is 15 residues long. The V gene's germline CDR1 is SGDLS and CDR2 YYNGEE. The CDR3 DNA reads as TGTGCCAGCAGCCTACAGGGGGCCGTCGATTCACCCCTCCACTTT. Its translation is CASSLQGAVDSPLHF.

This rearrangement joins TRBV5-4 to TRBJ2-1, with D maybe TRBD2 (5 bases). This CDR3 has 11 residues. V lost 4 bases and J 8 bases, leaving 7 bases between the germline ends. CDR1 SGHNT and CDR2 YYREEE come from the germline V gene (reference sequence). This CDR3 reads CASSQEDEQFF. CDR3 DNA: TGTGCCAGCAGCCAGGAGGATGAGCAGTTCTTC.

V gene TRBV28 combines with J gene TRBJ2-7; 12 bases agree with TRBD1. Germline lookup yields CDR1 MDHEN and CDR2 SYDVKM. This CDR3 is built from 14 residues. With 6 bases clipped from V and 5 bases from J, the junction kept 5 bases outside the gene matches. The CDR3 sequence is CASSRGQGANEQYF. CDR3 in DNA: TGTGCCAGCAGCCGGGGACAGGGGGCGAACGAGCAGTACTTC.

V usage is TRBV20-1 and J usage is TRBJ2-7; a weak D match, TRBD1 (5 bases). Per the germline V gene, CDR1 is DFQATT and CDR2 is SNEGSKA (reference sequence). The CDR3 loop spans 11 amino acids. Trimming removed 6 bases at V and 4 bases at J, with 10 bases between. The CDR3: CSAPDSYEQYF. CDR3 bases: TGCAGTGCCCCAGACAGTTACGAGCAGTACTTC.

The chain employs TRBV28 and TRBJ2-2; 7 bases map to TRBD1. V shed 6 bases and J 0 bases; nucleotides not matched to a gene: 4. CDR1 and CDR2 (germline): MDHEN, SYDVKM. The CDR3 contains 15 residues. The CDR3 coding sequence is TGTGCCAGCAGCCCGGACAGGCCGAACACCGGGGAGCTGTTTTTT. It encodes CASSPDRPNTGELFF.